This entry features one T cell receptor (beta chain) sequence. The sample comes from a study of blood T cell repertoires in COVID-19. Study-wide background: The United States, Italy and Spain supplied acute and convalescent COVID-19 samples. Sources were T cells, B-cell-depleted T cells, or PBMCs; the material itself was cDNA or gDNA.

Germline assignment: CDR1 SGHAT and CDR2 FQNNGV. The CDR3 spans 13 residues. V shed 5 bases and J shed 6 bases, with 10 bases lying between them. Per the study methods: Estimated nucleated cell counts came from reference gene primer amplification. Here immunoSEQ multiplex PCR was the method, and the copy in TCRdb shows in-frame clones only, minus some. The DNA was the basis for D and trimming; V, J and clone size are from that table. Of about 250,000 clones in the sample, around 79% were seen once. The sequence derives from an elderly woman with acute or convalescent COVID-19. The V gene is TRBV11-2, the J gene TRBJ1-4; no reliable D call. The specimen was peripheral blood. The CDR3 here is CASSHGEDEKLFF. The CDR3, as DNA: TGTGCCAGCAGCCATGGTGAGGATGAAAAACTGTTTTTT.